The 3 T cell receptor beta chains reported below all come from one sample, sequenced in a study of early T cells in non-severe SARS-CoV-2 infection. TCRdb reprocessed the 5' RACE reads via MiXCR and lists one record per CDR3 protein. The data hold tens of thousands of distinct CDR3 sequences, with around 11% observed a single time. The material sequenced was whole blood, taken at baseline. All receptors come from an adult who was a healthcare worker with PCR-confirmed SARS-CoV-2 infection or an uninfected control (not recorded which). The donor label of this sample is uncertain.

This clonotype has just a few counts. The chain carries TRBV12-3 or TRBV12-4 and TRBJ2-2, with TRBD1 as a possible D gene (5 bases). CDR3 length equals 15 residues. The germline V and J ends were trimmed by 8 bases and 3 bases, with 16 bases remaining between them. The CDR3 bases are TGTGCCAGCCGACAGTGGCGTCCGGACACCGGGGAGCTGTTTTTT. It is translated as CASRQWRPDTGELFF.

This clonotype was seen at least ten times. J is TRBJ2-1 and V is TRBV2; D is ambiguous. The CDR3 spans 14 residues. CDR1 SNHLY and CDR2 FYNNEI come from the germline V gene. The V gene lost 7 bases and the J gene lost 0 bases, with 10 bases spanning the gap. CDR3 sequence: CASIQESSYNEQFF. The CDR3 DNA sequence: TGTGCCAGCATCCAGGAGAGCTCCTACAATGAGCAGTTCTTC.

At least ten counts were recorded for this clonotype. This chain joins TRBV2 and TRBJ1-5; tentatively, D is TRBD1 (5 bases). Germline loops: CDR1 SNHLY, CDR2 FYNNEI. The CDR3 has 15 amino acids. V was trimmed by 6 bases and J by 1 base, leaving 13 bases between them. Here the CDR3 DNA reads TGTGCCAGCAGCCCCAGGGAGGGGAGCAATCAGCCCCAGCATTTT. It translates to CASSPREGSNQPQHF.